This is a list of T cell receptor beta chains from one sample in a study of graft-versus-host responses after intestinal transplantation. Clones were sequenced by immunoSEQ multiplex PCR, and TCRdb holds only the in-frame ones, with some missing. The data hold fewer than 50,000 clones, with roughly nine tenths observed a single time. This specimen was PBMCs, taken 524 days after transplant. These receptors were collected from a human patient who received an intestinal transplant, so some T cells may come from the graft donor. Both conserved end residues are part of each CDR3. The D gene is left open where the match is weak. Some rows have no size entry. The others give once, few or many, or a class for an expanded clone.

DNA: TGTGCCATCAGTGACATTAGCGGGACGAGCTCCTACGAGCAGTACTTC
CDR3: CAISDISGTSSYEQYF
V: TRBV6-1
size: -
D: TRBD2
J: TRBJ2-7

DNA: TGTGCCAGCAGTTTAGGTGGTTACGAGCAGTACTTC
CDR3: CASSLGGYEQYF
V: TRBV28
size: -
D: -
J: TRBJ2-7

DNA: TGTGCCAGCAGCGTAGCCCCCGGGGACAATGAGCAGTTCTTC
CDR3: CASSVAPGDNEQFF
V: TRBV9
size: -
D: -
J: TRBJ2-1

DNA: TGTGCCAGCAGCTTGGGCAGGGCGGGCTACGAGCAGTACTTC
CDR3: CASSLGRAGYEQYF
V: TRBV5-6
size: -
D: -
J: TRBJ2-7

DNA: TGTGCCAGCAGCTTCCAGGCTTCCTACGAGCAGTACTTC
CDR3: CASSFQASYEQYF
V: TRBV5-6
size: -
D: -
J: TRBJ2-7

DNA: TGTGCCAGCAGCTTAGATCCTTGGGCAGGGTTGGACACCATATATTTT
CDR3: CASSLDPWAGLDTIYF
V: TRBV11-2
size: -
D: -
J: TRBJ1-3

DNA: TGTGCCAGTAGTATAGCCAGGGACATTCAGTACTTC
CDR3: CASSIARDIQYF
V: TRBV19
size: -
D: -
J: TRBJ2-4

DNA: TGTGCCAGCAGCTTTACTACGAGCTCCTACGAGCAGTACTTC
CDR3: CASSFTTSSYEQYF
V: TRBV7-2
size: -
D: -
J: TRBJ2-7

DNA: TGTGCCAGCAGTTACGGAACAGAATTAATGAACACTGAAGCTTTCTTT
CDR3: CASSYGTELMNTEAFF
V: TRBV6-5
size: once
D: -
J: TRBJ1-1

DNA: TGTGCCAGCAGTTATTCGGATTTGGCCAACAATGAGCAGTTCTTC
CDR3: CASSYSDLANNEQFF
V: TRBV6-5
size: -
D: -
J: TRBJ2-1

DNA: TGTGCCAGCAGCGCTTCTGGACTAGCGCGGGGCTACGAGCAGTACTTC
CDR3: CASSASGLARGYEQYF
V: TRBV9
size: -
D: TRBD2
J: TRBJ2-7

DNA: TGTGCCAGCAGTAAAGCTTTTTACAGCCCTGAAGCTTTCTTT
CDR3: CASSKAFYSPEAFF
V: TRBV27
size: -
D: -
J: TRBJ1-1

DNA: TGTGCCAGCAGCTTCGGCGGTGTAGACTACGAGCAGTACTTC
CDR3: CASSFGGVDYEQYF
V: TRBV4-2
size: -
D: -
J: TRBJ2-7

DNA: TGTGCCAGCAGCTCCAACCGGGGAGGGGAGACCCAGTACTTC
CDR3: CASSSNRGGETQYF
V: TRBV7-7
size: -
D: TRBD2
J: TRBJ2-5

DNA: TGTGCCATCACAGAAGGGGGTTCCTACAATGAGCAGTTCTTC
CDR3: CAITEGGSYNEQFF
V: TRBV10-3
size: -
D: -
J: TRBJ2-1

DNA: TGTGCCAGCAGAAGGACAGGGGACACCGGGGAGCTGTTTTTT
CDR3: CASRRTGDTGELFF
V: TRBV6-1
size: -
D: TRBD1
J: TRBJ2-2

DNA: TGTGCCAGCAGTAAACGAGGGTGGACTGATGAAAAACTGTTTTTT
CDR3: CASSKRGWTDEKLFF
V: TRBV6-5
size: -
D: -
J: TRBJ1-4

DNA: TGTGCCAGCAGGTCCCCCATGGTGGAGACCCAGTACTTC
CDR3: CASRSPMVETQYF
V: TRBV7-2
size: -
D: -
J: TRBJ2-5

DNA: TGTGCCAGTCTCCGGGACAGGGGGCCAGGAGAGACCCAGTACTTC
CDR3: CASLRDRGPGETQYF
V: TRBV2
size: -
D: TRBD1
J: TRBJ2-5

DNA: TGTGCCAGCAGCGAAACTAGCGGAGGGGTGGAGACCCAGTACTTC
CDR3: CASSETSGGVETQYF
V: TRBV7-6
size: -
D: TRBD2
J: TRBJ2-5

DNA: TGTGCCAGCAGCCCGAACTGGAGCCTGGAGACCCAGTACTTC
CDR3: CASSPNWSLETQYF
V: TRBV7-9
size: -
D: -
J: TRBJ2-5

DNA: TGCAGCGTTGAAGGCCACTACGAGCAGTACTTC
CDR3: CSVEGHYEQYF
V: TRBV29-1
size: -
D: -
J: TRBJ2-7

DNA: TGTGCCAGCAGTCCGAGGACAGGGGAAGAGACCCAGTACTTC
CDR3: CASSPRTGEETQYF
V: TRBV28
size: -
D: TRBD1
J: TRBJ2-5

DNA: TGTGCCAGCAGTTTCCCGCGGACAGACCGTGGTGAGCAGTTCTTC
CDR3: CASSFPRTDRGEQFF
V: TRBV28
size: -
D: -
J: TRBJ2-1

DNA: TGTGCCAGCAGTGAAGGTGCCAGTATGGCAGATACGCAGTATTTT
CDR3: CASSEGASMADTQYF
V: TRBV2
size: once
D: -
J: TRBJ2-3

DNA: TGTGCCAGCAGTTCAATTAGGGCTGCCCTAGCCAAAAACATTCAGTACTTC
CDR3: CASSSIRAALAKNIQYF
V: TRBV27
size: -
D: -
J: TRBJ2-4

DNA: TGTGCCAGCAGCCAAGAGGCGAGGGAGGGTGACTATGGCTACACCTTC
CDR3: CASSQEAREGDYGYTF
V: TRBV16
size: -
D: -
J: TRBJ1-2

DNA: TGTGCCAGCAGCTTCGATCTTATATCAGGGGGCACAGATACGCAGTATTTT
CDR3: CASSFDLISGGTDTQYF
V: TRBV7-8
size: -
D: -
J: TRBJ2-3

DNA: TGTGCCAGCAGCCTCTATCTAAGCAATGAGCAGTTCTTC
CDR3: CASSLYLSNEQFF
V: TRBV5-4
size: -
D: -
J: TRBJ2-1

DNA: TGTGCCAGCAGTTTGTACGAGCAGTGCTTC
CDR3: CASSLYEQCF
V: TRBV28
size: -
D: -
J: TRBJ2-7

DNA: TGCGCCAGCAGCCAAGATATGGGGACAGTACCGTTGCAGTACTTC
CDR3: CASSQDMGTVPLQYF
V: TRBV4-3
size: -
D: TRBD1
J: TRBJ2-7

DNA: TGTGCCAGCAGCCCTGGACTAGCGGGAGTTAGCACAGATACGCAGTATTTT
CDR3: CASSPGLAGVSTDTQYF
V: TRBV27
size: -
D: TRBD2
J: TRBJ2-3

DNA: TGTGCCAGCAGCCTCACAGGGGCCGGGAACATTCAGTACTTC
CDR3: CASSLTGAGNIQYF
V: TRBV7-8
size: -
D: TRBD1
J: TRBJ2-4

DNA: TGCGCCAGCAGTGAGCTCGCCGAACTTTTCACAGATACGCAGTATTTT
CDR3: CASSELAELFTDTQYF
V: TRBV10-1
size: -
D: -
J: TRBJ2-3

DNA: TGCGCCAGCAATCGGGACAGGAGCACAGATACGCAGTATTTT
CDR3: CASNRDRSTDTQYF
V: TRBV5-1
size: -
D: TRBD1
J: TRBJ2-3

DNA: TGTGCCAGCAGTGTGCGCGACAGGTTGCCCTACGAGCAGTACTTC
CDR3: CASSVRDRLPYEQYF
V: TRBV27
size: few
D: -
J: TRBJ2-7

DNA: TGTGCCAGCAGCCAAGAAGAAGGACAGGGCCAAGAGACCCAGTACTTC
CDR3: CASSQEEGQGQETQYF
V: TRBV4-2
size: once
D: TRBD1
J: TRBJ2-5

DNA: TGTGCCAGCAGCTCACATAACAAAGAGACCCAGTACTTC
CDR3: CASSSHNKETQYF
V: TRBV7-6
size: once
D: -
J: TRBJ2-5

DNA: TGTGCCAGCAGCTTGAATCTTTTTGTGGGAGGGCCTAGGAATGAGCAGTTCTTC
CDR3: CASSLNLFVGGPRNEQFF
V: TRBV7-2
size: -
D: TRBD2
J: TRBJ2-1

DNA: TGTGCCAGCAGTGAAGGACCGCCCTACGAGCAGTACTTC
CDR3: CASSEGPPYEQYF
V: TRBV2
size: -
D: -
J: TRBJ2-7

DNA: TGTGCCAGCAGTTATCGGGATGAAGCTTTCTTT
CDR3: CASSYRDEAFF
V: TRBV6-6
size: -
D: -
J: TRBJ1-1